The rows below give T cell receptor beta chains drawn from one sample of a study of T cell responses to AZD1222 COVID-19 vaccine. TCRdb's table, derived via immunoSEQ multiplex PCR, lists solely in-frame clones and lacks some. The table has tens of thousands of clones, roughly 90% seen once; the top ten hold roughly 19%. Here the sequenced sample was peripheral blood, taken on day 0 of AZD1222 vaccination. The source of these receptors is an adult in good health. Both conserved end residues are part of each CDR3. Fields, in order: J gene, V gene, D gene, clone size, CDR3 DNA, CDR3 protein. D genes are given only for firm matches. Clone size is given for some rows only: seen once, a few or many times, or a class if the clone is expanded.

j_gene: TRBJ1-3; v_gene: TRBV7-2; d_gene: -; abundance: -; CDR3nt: TGTGCCAGCAGCTTAGAGATTTGGGATGCAGGAAACACCATATATTTT; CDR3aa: CASSLEIWDAGNTIYF
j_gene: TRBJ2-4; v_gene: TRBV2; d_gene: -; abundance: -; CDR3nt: TGTGCCAGCAGTGAGTCTGGCTGGGACATTCAGTACTTC; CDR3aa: CASSESGWDIQYF
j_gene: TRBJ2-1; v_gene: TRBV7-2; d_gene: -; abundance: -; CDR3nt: TGTGCCAGCAGCTCCAGAGCCCCCGGGGGGCCTAATGAGCAGTTCTTC; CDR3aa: CASSSRAPGGPNEQFF
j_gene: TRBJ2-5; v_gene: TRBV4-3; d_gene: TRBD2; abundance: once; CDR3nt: TGCGCCAGCAGCCAAGATCTAGCGGGGGTTAAAGAGACCCAGTACTTC; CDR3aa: CASSQDLAGVKETQYF
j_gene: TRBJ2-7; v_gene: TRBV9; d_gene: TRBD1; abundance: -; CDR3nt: TGTGCCAGCAGCGTGGGACAGGGCCTCTCCTACGAGCAGTACTTC; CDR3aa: CASSVGQGLSYEQYF
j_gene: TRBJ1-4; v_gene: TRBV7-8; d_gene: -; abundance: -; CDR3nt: TGTGCCAGCAGCTTACGGCCGACTAATGAAAAACTGTTTTTT; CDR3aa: CASSLRPTNEKLFF
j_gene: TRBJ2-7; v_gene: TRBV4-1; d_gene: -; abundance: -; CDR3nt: TGCGCCAGCAGCCAAGGGATCCAGCGGGCCTACGAGCAGTACTTC; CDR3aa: CASSQGIQRAYEQYF
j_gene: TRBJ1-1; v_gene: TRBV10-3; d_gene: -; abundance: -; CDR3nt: TGTGCCATCAGTGCTCAGATACAAATGAACACTGAAGCTTTCTTT; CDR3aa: CAISAQIQMNTEAFF
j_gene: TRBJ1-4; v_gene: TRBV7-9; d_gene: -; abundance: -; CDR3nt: TGTGCCAGCAGCTTAGCCGCATACGGGGAAAAACTGTTTTTT; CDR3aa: CASSLAAYGEKLFF
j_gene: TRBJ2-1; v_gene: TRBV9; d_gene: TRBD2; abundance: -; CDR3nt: TGTGCCAGCAGCGTAGTCCCTAGCGGGAGGGCGAATGAGCAGTTCTTC; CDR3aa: CASSVVPSGRANEQFF
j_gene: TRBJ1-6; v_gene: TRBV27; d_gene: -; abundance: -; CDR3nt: TGTGCCAGCAGTGACAGAACATATAATTCACCCCTCCACTTT; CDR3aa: CASSDRTYNSPLHF
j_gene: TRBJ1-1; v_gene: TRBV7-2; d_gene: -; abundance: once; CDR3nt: TGTGCCAGCAGCAGGCCCATGGGCACTGAAGCTTTCTTT; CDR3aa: CASSRPMGTEAFF
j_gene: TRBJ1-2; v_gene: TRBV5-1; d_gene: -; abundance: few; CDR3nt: TGCGCCAGTTCGGGGACTAGCTATGGCTACACCTTC; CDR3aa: CASSGTSYGYTF
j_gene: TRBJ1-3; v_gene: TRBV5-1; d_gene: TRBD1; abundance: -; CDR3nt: TGCGCCAGCAGCAACAGGGGTGATTCTGGAAACACCATATATTTT; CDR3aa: CASSNRGDSGNTIYF
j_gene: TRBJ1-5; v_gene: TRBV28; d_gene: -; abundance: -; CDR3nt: TGTGCCAGCATCCGGGTTGGCAATCAGCCCCAGCATTTT; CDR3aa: CASIRVGNQPQHF